This TCR beta chain was documented in a study of T cell changes during pregnancy in multiple sclerosis. The protocol was immunoSEQ multiplex PCR, while the TCRdb copy is restricted to in-frame clones and leaves out a portion. The sample yields fewer than 80,000 clones, roughly 90% seen once. The sequence came from a female donor in good health, enrolled as a control in a pregnancy study. This specimen consisted of CD4+ T cells from peripheral blood mononuclear cells, obtained in the third trimester of pregnancy.

The CDR3, as DNA: TGTGCCAGCAGCTCGCAAACAGACAGGGACGGGCCCCAGCATTTT. Protein: CASSSQTDRDGPQHF. This rearrangement joins TRBV5-4 to TRBJ1-5, with 7 bases fitting TRBD1. Trimming cost V 3 bases and J 9 bases; bases outside gene matches: 12. Germline CDR1 reads SGHNT; CDR2 reads YYREEE (reference sequence). CDR3 length: 15 amino acids.